These 26 T cell receptor beta chains were sequenced from one sample in a study of blood T cell repertoires in COVID-19. Produced via immunoSEQ multiplex PCR; TCRdb's table is partial and in-frame only. The repertoire consists of 230,000 or so clones, with 65% to 85% occurring once and the leading ten covering less than 5.5%. Input material: peripheral blood. Receptors originate from a man aged 45 to 65 with active or convalescent COVID-19.

This rearrangement joins TRBV30 to TRBJ2-3; TRBD2 is a possible D gene (6 bases). CDR1 is GTSNPN and CDR2 is SVGIG in the germline V gene (reference sequence). The CDR3 runs 14 residues. With 2 bases removed from V and 3 bases from J, the gap between germline ends came to 12 bases. In nucleotides, the CDR3 is TGTGCCTGGAGTACGGGACTTTCAACAGATACGCAGTATTTT. It codes for CAWSTGLSTDTQYF. Using reference TRBV30 and TRBJ2-3 for the parts outside the CDR3, the full variable domain is SQTIHQWPATLVQPVGSPLSLECTVEGTSNPNLYWYRQAAGRGLQLLFYSVGIGQISSEVPQNLSASRPQDRQFILSSKKLLLSDSGFYLCAWSTGLSTDTQYFGPGTRLTVL.

The DNA of the CDR3 is TGTGCCAGCAGTGGCTCCGGGACAGGGGGCTTCGGTGGAAACACCATATATTTT. Its protein product is CASSGSGTGGFGGNTIYF. The chain joins TRBV2 to TRBJ1-3; 12 bases match TRBD1. With V trimmed by 4 bases and J by 3 bases, 10 bases remained unmatched. The CDR3 is made up of 18 amino acids. Germline V gene lookup returns CDR1 SNHLY and CDR2 FYNNEI.

The chain uses TRBV25-1 and TRBJ2-7; D is ambiguous. With 2 bases removed from V and 5 bases from J, the gap between germline ends came to 7 bases. The germline CDR1 and CDR2 sequences are MGHDK and SYGVNS. This CDR3 has 12 amino acids. The CDR3 loop is CASSELINEQYF. The CDR3 DNA reads as TGTGCCAGCAGTGAACTTATAAACGAGCAGTACTTC.

The rearrangement links TRBV6-1 to TRBJ2-1, with D possibly matching TRBD2 (6 bases). V lost 3 bases and J lost 0, with 15 bases in between. The V gene's germline CDR1 is MNHNS and CDR2 SASEGT. This CDR3 is built from 17 residues. CDR3 DNA sequence: TGTGCCAGCAGTGACCGCGGGATGCCAAGCTCCTACAATGAGCAGTTCTTC. Amino acid sequence: CASSDRGMPSSYNEQFF.

This clone was found once. The rearrangement joins TRBV24-1 to TRBJ2-2; TRBD1 matches 10 bases. Germline V gives CDR1 KGHDR, CDR2 SFDVKD. The junction had 8 bases not matched to a gene; V was cut back by 5 bases and J by 0 bases. This CDR3 region has 18 residues. CDR3: CATSAGQGDPTNTGELFF. Written as DNA, the CDR3 is TGTGCCACCAGTGCTGGACAGGGGGATCCCACGAACACCGGGGAGCTGTTTTTT.

This chain connects TRBV18 to TRBJ2-3; D is ambiguous. CDR1 is KGHSH, CDR2 LQKENI, per germline. This CDR3 is 14 amino acids long. V lost 0 bases, J lost 4 bases, and 8 bases lay in between. CDR3 sequence: CASSPPTAPDTQYF. The CDR3 DNA is TGTGCCAGCTCACCACCAACAGCTCCAGATACGCAGTATTTT. Full variable domain (rest looked up from reference TRBV18 and TRBJ2-3): NAGVMQNPRHLVRRRGQEARLRCSPMKGHSHVYWYRQLPEEGLKFMVYLQKENIIDESGMPKERFSAEFPKEGPSILRIQQVVRGDSAAYFCASSPPTAPDTQYFGPGTRLTVL.

The chain uses TRBV4-2 and TRBJ1-1, with D perhaps matching TRBD1 (6 bases). The V gene lost 5 bases and the J gene lost 2 bases, with 27 bases spanning the gap. The CDR3 has 19 residues. Germline CDR1 is LGHNA and CDR2 is YNFKEQ. CDR3 DNA: TGTGCCAGCAGCGCCCGGGTCCACCCAGGGGCGAGGGGAAACACTGAAGCTTTCTTT. It translates to CASSARVHPGARGNTEAFF.

This clone was observed a handful of times. This chain uses TRBV10-1 with TRBJ2-7; unclear D gene. Germline V lookup: CDR1 WNHNN, CDR2 SYGVQD (reference sequence). The length of the CDR3 is 11 residues. V shed 7 bases and J shed 4 bases, with 8 bases lying between them. The CDR3 sequence is CASTRLYEQYF. As DNA, the CDR3 is TGCGCCAGCACCCGGTTGTACGAGCAGTACTTC.

The chain recombines TRBV24-1 with TRBJ1-2, with TRBD1 matching 8 bases. Germline CDR1 KGHDR, CDR2 SFDVKD. The CDR3 is 13 amino acids. The V and J ends lost 6 bases and 6 bases, in that order; junction bases with no gene match: 5. The CDR3, as DNA: TGTGCCACCAGTTACAGGGGGGCGCATGGCTACACCTTC. Translated, it gives CATSYRGAHGYTF.

This chain connects TRBV29-1 to TRBJ1-1, with a possible D match to TRBD1 (6 bases). Trimming removed 6 bases at V and 4 bases at J, with 18 bases between. CDR3 length: 14 residues. Germline CDR1 SQVTM, CDR2 ANQGSEA. The CDR3 loop reads CSVRKQGGGTEAFF. CDR3 DNA: TGCAGCGTCCGAAAACAGGGCGGAGGCACTGAAGCTTTCTTT. Supplemented by reference TRBV29-1 and TRBJ1-1, the full variable domain reads SAVISQKPSRDICQRGTSLTIQCQVDSQVTMMFWYRQQPGQSLTLIATANQGSEATYESGFVIDKFPISRPNLTFSTLTVSNMSPEDSSIYLCSVRKQGGGTEAFFGQGTRLTVV.

The rearrangement uses TRBV9 and TRBJ2-7; D remains unclear. Trimming stripped 0 bases from V and 2 bases from J, with 12 bases between. The germline V gene encodes CDR1 SGDLS and CDR2 YYNGEE. This CDR3 has 15 amino acids. The CDR3 sequence: CASSVGSSSAYEQYF. The CDR3 DNA sequence: TGTGCCAGCAGCGTAGGGAGCAGCTCGGCCTACGAGCAGTACTTC.

V and J are TRBV10-3 and TRBJ2-5; D remains ambiguous. Between the trimmed V and J ends, which lost 3 bases and 5 bases, there was a span of 4 bases. This CDR3 spans 11 amino acids. Germline values: CDR1 ENHRY, CDR2 SYGVKD. In nucleotides, the CDR3 is TGTGCCATCAGTGAACTGGAGACCCAGTACTTC. It codes for CAISELETQYF.

The chain uses TRBV4-1 and TRBJ2-7, with D possibly matching TRBD1 (6 bases). CDR3 length: 16 residues. V was trimmed by 0 bases and J by 1 base, leaving 13 bases between them. From germline, CDR1 is MGHRA and CDR2 YSYEKL. CDR3 in DNA: TGCGCCAGCAGCCAAGATGAAGGGGACATATCCTACGAGCAGTACTTC. This encodes CASSQDEGDISYEQYF.

The rearrangement joins TRBV3-1 (or the pseudogene TRBV3-2) to TRBJ1-2; D might be TRBD1 (5 bases). Germline-derived CDR1 and CDR2 are LGHDT and YNNKEL (reference sequence). The CDR3 has 13 amino acids. V gave up 4 bases and J gave up 5 bases, with 11 bases separating them. The CDR3 sequence: CASSRPGAYGYTF. The CDR3 bases are TGTGCCAGCAGCCGTCCTGGGGCTTATGGCTACACCTTC.

J is TRBJ2-7 and V is TRBV7-8; TRBD1 aligns across 7 bases. The length of the CDR3 is 13 residues. Germline trimming cut 1 base from V and 7 bases from J; bases unmatched to any gene: 4. Germline CDR1 is SGHVS and CDR2 is FQNEAQ. CDR3 nucleotide sequence: TGTGCCAGCAGCTTAGACAGGGGAAAGGAGCAGTACTTC. Translated: CASSLDRGKEQYF.

The chain recombines TRBV6-5 with TRBJ1-2, with TRBD1 identical over 8 bases. The V gene end was trimmed by 6 bases and the J gene end by 2 bases; junction bases not matched to a gene: 5. This CDR3 has 14 residues. The germline CDR1 and CDR2 sequences are MNHEY and SVGAGI. DNA for the CDR3: TGTGCCAGCAGCCCGGGACAGGTGAACTATGGCTACACCTTC. Amino acid sequence: CASSPGQVNYGYTF.

This sequence joins TRBV30 and TRBJ2-2; the match to TRBD2 covers 8 bases. Germline V gives CDR1 GTSNPN, CDR2 SVGIG (reference sequence). The CDR3 consists of 15 residues. Germline trimming cut 7 bases from V and 2 bases from J; bases unmatched to any gene: 9. The CDR3 DNA sequence: TGTGCCTCAGCCCGGGGGGGCCAAAACACCGGGGAGCTGTTTTTT. Residues: CASARGGQNTGELFF.

The chain uses TRBV7-2 and TRBJ1-2; D possibly corresponds to TRBD1 (6 bases). Germline CDR1 reads SGHTA; CDR2 reads FQGNSA. With 1 base removed from V and 7 bases from J, the gap between germline ends came to 13 bases. CDR3 length: 14 amino acids. CDR3 amino acids: CASSLVVGAGGYTF. CDR3 nucleotide sequence: TGTGCCAGCAGCTTAGTAGTGGGGGCTGGTGGCTACACCTTC.

The V gene is TRBV28, the J gene TRBJ1-1; TRBD1 matches at 7 bases. Germline trimming cut 6 bases from V and 1 base from J; bases unmatched to any gene: 2. This CDR3 comprises 13 residues. The germline V gene has CDR1 MDHEN and CDR2 SYDVKM. The CDR3 sequence: CASRRTGNTEAFF. As DNA, the CDR3 is TGTGCCAGCAGGAGGACAGGGAACACTGAAGCTTTCTTT.

This chain connects TRBV4-2 to TRBJ1-1, with D possibly being TRBD1 (6 bases). The germline V and J ends were trimmed by 1 base and 1 base, with 19 bases remaining between them. Germline assignment: CDR1 LGHNA and CDR2 YNFKEQ. This CDR3 has 18 residues. CDR3 sequence (DNA): TGTGCCAGCAGCCAAGCCCAGGGAGGGAGGGGGGCGAACACTGAAGCTTTCTTT. Protein product: CASSQAQGGRGANTEAFF.

V gene TRBV7-9 combines with J gene TRBJ2-2; TRBD1 might be the D (5 bases). Germline V gene data show CDR1 as SEHNR and CDR2 as FQNEAQ (reference sequence). The V and J ends lost 6 bases and 3 bases respectively, with 14 bases between them. The CDR3 runs to 15 residues. CDR3 DNA sequence: TGTGCCAGCAGACCTCAGGGCACCGACACCGGGGAGCTGTTTTTT. This sequence encodes CASRPQGTDTGELFF.

V and J are TRBV5-1 and TRBJ1-2; 10 nucleotides align to TRBD1. This CDR3 spans 16 amino acids. The germline CDR1 and CDR2 sequences are SGHRS and YFSETQ. Germline trimming cut 0 bases from V and 3 bases from J; bases unmatched to any gene: 5. The CDR3 bases are TGCGCCAGCAGCTTGGCGGGACAGGGGATGGACTATGGCTACACCTTC. Translated: CASSLAGQGMDYGYTF. Filled out from reference TRBV5-1 and TRBJ1-2, the complete variable domain reads KAGVTQTPRYLIKTRGQQVTLSCSPISGHRSVSWYQQTPGQGLQFLFEYFSETQRNKGNFPGRFSGRQFSNSRSEMNVSTLELGDSALYLCASSLAGQGMDYGYTFGSGTRLTVV.

This clone was detected only a few times. The genes are TRBV19 and TRBJ1-2; D call uncertain. Germline CDR1 reads LNHDA; CDR2 reads SQIVND (reference sequence). Trimming pared 5 bases from V and 3 bases from J, leaving 4 bases between. This CDR3 contains 11 residues. CDR3 residues: CASSPDYGYTF. The DNA for the CDR3 is TGTGCCAGTAGTCCGGACTATGGCTACACCTTC.

The chain links TRBV5-1 to TRBJ1-1; 8 bases are a match to TRBD1. This CDR3 is built from 16 residues. The germline V gene has CDR1 SGHRS and CDR2 YFSETQ. V gave up 2 bases and J gave up 0 bases; unmatched junction bases: 6. The chain's CDR3 is CASSFLAGGMNTEAFF. The CDR3 nucleotides are TGCGCCAGCAGCTTTTTGGCAGGGGGCATGAACACTGAAGCTTTCTTT.

This chain connects TRBV5-1 to TRBJ2-1; 16 nucleotides match TRBD2. Germline loops: CDR1 SGHRS, CDR2 YFSETQ. The CDR3 runs to 18 residues. Trimming cost V 4 bases and J 12 bases; bases outside gene matches: 16. The CDR3 spells CASSPFGTSGGVKMRQFF. The CDR3 DNA reads as TGCGCCAGCAGCCCCTTCGGGACTAGCGGGGGGGTAAAGATGCGGCAGTTCTTC.

The rearrangement links TRBV3-1 (or the pseudogene TRBV3-2) to TRBJ2-3; 7 bases match TRBD2. Germline-derived CDR1 and CDR2 are LGHDT and YNNKEL (reference sequence). V shed 4 bases, J shed 3 bases, and the junction held 7 bases outside the gene matches. The CDR3 is 15 residues long. In nucleotides, the CDR3 is TGTGCCAGCAGCCGCGGGGGTATCGGAACAGATACGCAGTATTTT. It specifies CASSRGGIGTDTQYF.